This TCR beta chain was found in a study of blood T cell repertoires in COVID-19. Study in general: There were acute and convalescent COVID-19 samples, and they came from the United States, Italy and Spain. Sources were T cells, B-cell-depleted T cells, or PBMCs; the material itself was cDNA or gDNA.

A note on this clone: The same CDR3 can be traced to other DNA sequences in this sample.

Cohorts were determined from participant-reported clinical history. Original handling: For nucleated cells, counts were estimated from reference gene primer amplification. The table came from immunoSEQ multiplex PCR; TCRdb's copy has only in-frame clones and leaves some out. V and J calls and clone size are copied from that table; D and trimming were computed from the DNA. The table includes roughly 250,000 clones, over 75% detected once. Germline CDR1 is MDHEN and CDR2 is SYDVKM. CDR3 length: 14 residues. The ends lost 4 bases at V and 1 base at J; junction bases unmatched: 4. The sequencing sample was made of PBMCs or T cells enriched from blood (not recorded which). J is TRBJ2-7 and V is TRBV28; TRBD2 matches at 7 bases. The receptor was isolated from a woman aged 25 to 45 who had recovered from COVID-19. CDR3 nucleotide sequence: TGTGCCAGCAGTTCTCTAGCGGAGTCCTACGAGCAGTACTTC. This codes for CASSSLAESYEQYF.